This T cell receptor (beta chain) was recovered during a study of cytomegalovirus exposure and HLA in healthy donors (dated by TCRdb to 2016 to 2017). With respect to the entire study: An earlier analysis of some 600 of the donors reported about 280 Gb of sequence data and 117 million unique TCR beta sequences obtained from approximately 180 million T cells. An early release that covered more than 550 HLA-typed donors contained approximately 300 gigabases of sequencing data and 80 million or so unique TCR sequences. Of the approximately 400 genotyped donors, roughly 80% were placed in the genetic ancestry cluster associated with self-reported Caucasian donors. The study aimed to test whether cataloging public T cell receptors could reveal signatures of past pathogen exposure. The study profiled the T cell repertoires of fewer than 850 subjects by immunosequencing and related them to cytomegalovirus serostatus. Besides the first cohort of under 700 subjects, a separate validation cohort made up of over 95 different subjects was used. High-throughput TCR immunosequencing, statistical association of individual TCRs with disease status, and machine learning were combined to predict cytomegalovirus infection status. To study patterns of TCR occurrence, a later analysis re-analyzed previously published TCR beta repertoires from 550 to 800 donors and added high-resolution HLA genotyping. Rather than drawing on any new phenotypic data, the later analysis identified candidate immune exposures from TCR beta sequences and the way those sequences occurred across donors. An earlier analysis of 587 of the donors used high-throughput TCR beta sequencing to judge whether each TCR beta V gene segment behaved as functional or pseudogenic. Donor age, sex, ethnicity and CMV serostatus were compiled alongside the repertoire data. A later genetic analysis took genome-wide SNP genotypes for about three fifths of the roughly 700 donors and used that subset as a discovery cohort. Every discovery cohort repertoire had been produced on one sequencing platform. HLA typing included class I and class II loci at four-digit resolution. The number of typed donors differed by locus: about 620-630 for A, B, C, DRB1 and DQB1; some 500 for DQA1; some 590 for DPA1; and some 450 for DPB1. A handful of DR-DQ haplotypes were handled as single units for association and clustering because linkage in the cohort was strong. On average, approximately 250,000 unique TCR beta nucleotide sequences were sequenced per donor among 350 to 400 genotyped donors of the cohort, with roughly 18% of those sequences being non-productive.

In total, approximately 700 healthy bone marrow donors made up the cohort. All cohort members were sampled while nominally healthy, although unrecorded immune exposures were likely present. The donor was CMV seropositive and belonged to the group of 250 to 300 seropositive cohort members. A peripheral blood sample was provided by each donor, and peripheral blood mononuclear cells were used for TCR beta sequencing. Genomic DNA extraction from the blood cell samples was performed with the Qiagen DNeasy Blood Extraction Kit. Library preparation used the immunoSEQ multiplex PCR assay. For the multiplex PCR, a mixture combining 60 forward primers for TCR Vbeta segments and 13 reverse primers for TCR Jbeta segments was used. The CDR3 region of rearranged TCR beta genes was amplified from genomic DNA by a multiplex PCR assay. On the Illumina HiSeq System, the amplified TCR beta libraries were sequenced as 87-base-pair reads. In the authors' own workflow: In a later analysis, some 80 million unique TCR beta chains were counted across the 650 to 700 repertoires, and approximately 11 million of these chains were shared by at least two donors. To remove PCR and sequencing errors, raw reads were error-corrected and collapsed into unique sequences using a nearest-neighbor algorithm that merged closely related sequences. To assign V, D and J gene segments, CDR3 sequences were aligned to IMGT reference sequences. For a sequence to be retained, a match of at least six nucleotides to both a V gene segment and a J gene segment was required. A rearrangement was called productive if the CDR3 had no stop codons and remained in frame with V and J, and every other rearrangement was called non-productive. Following IMGT convention, CDR3 was defined as the stretch from the second conserved V-encoded cysteine to the conserved J-encoded phenylalanine. Sequences without an unambiguous match to a single V gene segment were excluded from the earlier analysis of 450 to 750 of the donors. An earlier analysis of several hundred of the donors called V segments functional above 56.7% productive rearrangements and segregating when the between-donor standard deviation exceeded 5%. To diagnose cytomegalovirus status from the catalog of TCR beta chain sequences, a statistical classification framework was built. In a later analysis, V and J genes were assigned by comparing TCR nucleotide sequences against IMGT/GENE-DB human TR gene sequences. In a later analysis, CDR3 sequences and most-parsimonious VDJ recombination scenarios were assigned using the TCRdist pipeline. In a later analysis, every TCR beta chain was defined by the combination of its CDR3 amino acid sequence and its V-gene family, and reads without a unique V-gene family were dropped. As a way to deal with suspected cross-contamination and a sequencing artifact, a later analysis dropped 640 or so nucleotide sequences that were highly shared and had low generation probability. In a later analysis, a clonal expansion index for each public chain was calculated from normalized within-repertoire ranks of inferred template counts. A later analysis computed generation probabilities with a VDJ recombination model fitted to out-of-frame rearrangements, and checked the results against IGoR. In a later analysis, hypergeometric tests were used to score TCR-TCR, TCR-HLA and TCR-CMV co-occurrence, with a repertoire-size bias correction applied to TCR pairs. A later analysis estimated false discovery rates by permuting HLA or CMV assignments 20 times. A later analysis grouped co-occurring TCRs with DBSCAN, adding TCRdist sequence similarity when clustering within HLA-allele-positive subsets. Co-occurrence clustering excluded repertoires with fewer than 30,000 or more than 120,000 public chains, plus five with anomalous nucleotide sharing. What TCRdb holds here is the immuneACCESS table cut down to in-frame rearrangements. Part of the clones is not present; checked against another copy, under half of the missing clones reflect an unresolved V gene, and the others are unexplained. The V and J calls and the clone size are those of that table, but D and trimming were determined from the DNA. The sample yields almost 85,000 clones; 78% were counted once. In total, the top ten clones hold about 2.7% of the sample.

The germline V gene (reference sequence) provides CDR1 MNHEY and CDR2 SMNVEV. The CDR3 numbers 13 residues from cysteine through phenylalanine. The entry retains the CDR3 DNA only, 39 bases that are in frame from base 1. Here V drops 5 bases and J drops 5 bases, and the junction holds 6 bases not matched to any gene. Study-wide findings and limitations: Only TCR beta chains were sequenced in this cohort, and the absence of alpha or paired-chain data limited detectable features. A total of fewer than 200 TCR beta chains were listed by the study as associated with cytomegalovirus. A later analysis associated around 16,000 TCR beta sequences with specific HLA alleles at a false discovery rate of 0.05. The classifier was reported to diagnose cytomegalovirus status with high specificity and sensitivity in both the original and validation cohorts. Most CMV-associated TCR beta chains appeared to be HLA-restricted in a later analysis, and the HLA associations seemed to be driven largely by CMV exposure. Correlated functional status among segregating V segments might reflect linkage disequilibrium, but an unknown experimental factor could not be ruled out. While some public TCRs were present in many individuals, most TCR sequences turned up only very rarely across donors. Because counts were too low, some 16 rarely observed V segments, including chromosome 9 orphons, were excluded from the earlier analysis of 587 of the donors. Sequencing depth was assumed to be roughly uniform across donors in the presence/absence analyses, though that assumption may not hold. A further reported finding was that TCR beta sequences accurately predicted the HLA-A and HLA-B alleles for most subjects in the first cohort. The 87-base-pair reads could not distinguish some IMGT-functional V segments, including TRBV6-2 and TRBV6-3, so those segments were excluded. Because HLA typing was missing for some donors at each locus, association tests included only the typed subset. In vitro tests confirmed that a few of the cytomegalovirus-associated TCR beta chains recognize cytomegalovirus antigens. Compared with equally common non-associated chains, HLA-associated TCR beta chains in a later analysis were more clonally expanded and had lower generation probabilities. In an earlier analysis of around 600 of the donors, most TCR beta V segments were observed in productive rearrangements about 87% or about 30% of the time, broadly matching IMGT annotations. When HLA alleles, especially DR and DQ, strongly co-occurred, attributing TCR associations to individual alleles was difficult. V-gene and J-gene trimming of TCR beta chains was associated with a missense DCLRE1C variant in a later genetic analysis, and the association was replicated in an independent cohort. In a later analysis, TCR association rates were found to vary across HLA loci, with the most associated TCRs seen for DRB1 alleles and the fewest for HLA-C alleles. For the cohort, immune exposure information was limited to CMV serostatus. According to a later analysis, parvovirus B19, influenza, CMV and Epstein-Barr virus appeared linked to several top co-occurrence clusters. A cluster of highly shared sequence variants was judged likely to represent a technical artifact of the sequencing pipeline. A later genetic analysis reported fewer N-insertions in productive TCRs among donors in an Asian-associated ancestry cluster than the roughly 620-donor mean. According to the authors, the approach could potentially be generalized to other disease states and immunological phenotypes.

About this clone itself: It has no known antigen specificity. The record has no base qualities; no much larger clone is one base away.

Sequencing was carried out using PBMCs. The sequence is built from TRBV27 and TRBJ2-7; 7 junctional bases match TRBD1. This clonotype was sampled from a male donor in good health and CMV-seropositive. The CDR3 reads CASSDRQGDEQYF. The DNA sequence is as follows: TGTGCCAGCAGTGACCGACAGGGTGACGAGCAGTACTTC.